This T cell receptor beta chain appears in the sequencing data of a study of blood T cells in healthy people across ages. Comments on this clonotype: Antigen specificity is unknown.

Alongside a J-beta primer mix, a sample-barcoded 5' primer served in a second PCR lasting roughly 7 to 11 cycles. From each sample, at least 2.5 million paired-end reads containing CDR3 were obtained. MiXCR was run by TCRdb on the 5' RACE reads, yielding one entry per CDR3 protein. This sample has about 1 million distinct CDR3 sequences, with 40% to 50% found just once. The study's findings and limits: Diversity figures derived from one million T cells were judged to underestimate the true value. Older age coincided with a roughly linear decline in TCR beta diversity per million T cells.

CDR1 is DFQATT, CDR2 SNEGSKA, per germline (reference sequence). Trimming shortened V by 6 bases and J by 11 bases, and 31 bases separated the two germline ends. The CDR3 totals 16 residues. The receptor was isolated from a woman aged 60 to 75 in good health. V usage is TRBV20-1 and J usage is TRBJ2-5, with D possibly TRBD2 on 7 matching bases. Sample: blood. CDR3 loop: CSAPKGGAGMLNEQYF. The CDR3 DNA is TGCAGTGCCCCCAAGGGGGGAGCGGGAATGCTCAATGAGCAGTACTTC.